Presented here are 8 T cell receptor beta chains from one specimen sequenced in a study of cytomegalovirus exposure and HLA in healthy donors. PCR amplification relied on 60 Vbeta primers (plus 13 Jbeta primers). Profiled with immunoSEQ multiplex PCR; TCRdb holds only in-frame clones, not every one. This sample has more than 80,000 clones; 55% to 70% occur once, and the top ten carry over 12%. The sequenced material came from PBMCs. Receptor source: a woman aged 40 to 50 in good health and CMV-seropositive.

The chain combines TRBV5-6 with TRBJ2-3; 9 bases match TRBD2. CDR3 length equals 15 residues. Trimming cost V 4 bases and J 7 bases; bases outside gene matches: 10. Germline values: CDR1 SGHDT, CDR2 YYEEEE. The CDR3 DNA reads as TGTGCCAGCAGCATAGGGACTAGCAGAGGCAATACGCAGTATTTT. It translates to CASSIGTSRGNTQYF.

CDR3 DNA: TGTGCCAGCAGCTTTAGTTGGGGGGGCCCCGGGGAGCTGTTTTTT. It translates to CASSFSWGGPGELFF. J is TRBJ2-2 and V is TRBV7-6; a possible D gene is TRBD2 (7 bases). Germline values: CDR1 SGHVS, CDR2 FNYEAQ. The CDR3 loop spans 15 amino acids. Deletions cut 3 bases from V and 6 bases from J, with 14 bases between.

The CDR3: CASSSYSRVDNSPLHF. The CDR3 DNA follows: TGTGCCAGCAGCTCCTATTCCAGGGTGGATAATTCACCCCTCCACTTT. V usage is TRBV7-4 and J usage is TRBJ1-6; the D gene is possibly TRBD1 (5 bases). V was pared by 4 bases and J by 5 bases, with 15 bases between. The CDR3 has 16 amino acids. CDR1 SGHVT and CDR2 SQSDAQ come from the germline V gene.

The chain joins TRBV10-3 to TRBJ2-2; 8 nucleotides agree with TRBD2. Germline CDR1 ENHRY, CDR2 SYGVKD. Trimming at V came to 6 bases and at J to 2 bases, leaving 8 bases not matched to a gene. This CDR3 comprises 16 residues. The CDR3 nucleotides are TGTGCCATCAGAAATAAAGCGGGAGACAACACCGGGGAGCTGTTTTTT. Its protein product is CAIRNKAGDNTGELFF.

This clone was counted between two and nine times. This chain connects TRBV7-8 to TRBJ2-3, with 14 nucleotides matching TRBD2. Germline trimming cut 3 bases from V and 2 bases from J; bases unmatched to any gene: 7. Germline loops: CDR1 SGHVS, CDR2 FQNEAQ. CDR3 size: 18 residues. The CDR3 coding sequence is TGTGCCAGCAGCTTCGGACTAGCGGGAGGTTCTCCCACAGATACGCAGTATTTT. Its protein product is CASSFGLAGGSPTDTQYF.

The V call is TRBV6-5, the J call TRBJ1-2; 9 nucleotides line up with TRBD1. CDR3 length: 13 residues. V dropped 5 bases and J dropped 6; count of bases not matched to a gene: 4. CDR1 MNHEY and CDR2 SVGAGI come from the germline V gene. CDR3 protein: CASSPRTGDGYTF. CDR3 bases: TGTGCCAGCAGTCCCAGGACAGGGGATGGCTACACCTTC.

The CDR3 DNA is TGCGCCAGCAGCCCAAACCGGGACAGTAGACGGCTCGATGAGCAGTTCTTC. Its protein is CASSPNRDSRRLDEQFF. V is TRBV4-1 and J is TRBJ2-1; 7 nucleotides align to TRBD1. Germline V lookup: CDR1 MGHRA, CDR2 YSYEKL. The junction had 17 bases not matched to a gene; V was cut back by 4 bases and J by 8 bases. The CDR3 is made up of 17 amino acids.

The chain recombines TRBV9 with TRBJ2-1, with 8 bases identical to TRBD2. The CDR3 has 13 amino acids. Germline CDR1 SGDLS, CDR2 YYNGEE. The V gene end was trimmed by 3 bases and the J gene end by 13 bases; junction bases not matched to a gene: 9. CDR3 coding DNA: TGTGCCAGCAGCGGGGGACCGGGGGGGCCCCAGTTCTTC. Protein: CASSGGPGGPQFF. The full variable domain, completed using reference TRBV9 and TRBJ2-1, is DSGVTQTPKHLITATGQRVTLRCSPRSGDLSVYWYQQSLDQGLQFLIQYYNGEERAKGNILERFSAQQFPDLHSELNLSSLELGDSALYFCASSGGPGGPQFFGPGTRLTVL.